This T cell receptor beta chain was obtained from a study of blood T cell repertoires in COVID-19. Study summary: Acute-phase and convalescent COVID-19 samples originated in the United States, Italy and Spain.

The germline V gene has CDR1 SGDLS and CDR2 YYNGEE. This CDR3 has 15 residues. V was pared by 3 bases and J by 0 bases, with 9 bases between. In the original processing: Estimates of nucleated cell counts were drawn from the amplification of reference gene primers. Profiled with immunoSEQ multiplex PCR; TCRdb holds only in-frame clones, not every one. That table is the source of V, J and clone size, and D and trimming were worked out from the DNA. The sample records 100,000 to 150,000 clones, about three quarters being singletons. The chain recombines TRBV9 with TRBJ1-4; unclear D gene. The receptor comes from a man in his 70s with acute or convalescent COVID-19. The sequenced sample consisted of peripheral blood. The CDR3 reads CASSASSATNEKLFF. In DNA form, the CDR3 reads TGTGCCAGCAGCGCTTCCTCTGCAACTAATGAAAAACTGTTTTTT.